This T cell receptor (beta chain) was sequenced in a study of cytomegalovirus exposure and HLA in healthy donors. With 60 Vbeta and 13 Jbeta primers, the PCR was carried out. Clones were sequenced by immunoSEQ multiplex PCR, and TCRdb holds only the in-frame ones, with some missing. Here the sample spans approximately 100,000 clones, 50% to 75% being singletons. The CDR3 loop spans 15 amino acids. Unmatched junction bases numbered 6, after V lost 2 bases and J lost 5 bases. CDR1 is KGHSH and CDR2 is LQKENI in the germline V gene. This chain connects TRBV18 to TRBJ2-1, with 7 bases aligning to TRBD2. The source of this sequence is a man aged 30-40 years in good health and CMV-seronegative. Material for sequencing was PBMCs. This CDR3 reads CASSPRLAENNEQFF. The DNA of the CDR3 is TGTGCCAGCTCACCAAGGCTAGCGGAAAACAATGAGCAGTTCTTC.